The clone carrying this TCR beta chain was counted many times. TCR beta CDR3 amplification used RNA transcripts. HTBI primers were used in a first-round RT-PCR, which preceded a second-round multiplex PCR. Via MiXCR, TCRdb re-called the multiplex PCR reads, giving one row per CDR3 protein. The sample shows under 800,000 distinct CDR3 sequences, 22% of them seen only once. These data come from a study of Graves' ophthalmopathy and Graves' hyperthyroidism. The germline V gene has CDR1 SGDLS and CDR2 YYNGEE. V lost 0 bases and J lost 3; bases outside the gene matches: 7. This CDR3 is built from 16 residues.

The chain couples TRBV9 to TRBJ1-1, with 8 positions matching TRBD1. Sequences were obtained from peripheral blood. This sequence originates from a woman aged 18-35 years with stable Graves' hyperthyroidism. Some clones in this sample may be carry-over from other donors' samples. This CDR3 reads CASSVGRDRPDTEAFF. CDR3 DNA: TGTGCCAGCAGCGTAGGCCGGGACAGGCCCGACACTGAAGCTTTCTTT.